Shown below are 22 T cell receptor beta chains from a single sample sequenced in a study of Graves' ophthalmopathy and Graves' hyperthyroidism. RNA transcripts yielded amplified TCR beta CDR3 regions. HTBI-primed first-round RT-PCR preceded second-round multiplex PCR. Each CDR3 protein gets one entry after TCRdb re-called the multiplex PCR reads with MiXCR. The sample lists a few hundred thousand distinct CDR3 sequences, 15% occurring once. Sample: peripheral blood. The receptors shown here come from a woman under 30 with stable Graves' hyperthyroidism.

This clonotype was counted ten times or more. The V call is TRBV28, the J call TRBJ2-7; tentative D call: TRBD1 (7 bases). The V end lost 7 bases, the J end lost 3 bases, and 13 bases lay between the germline ends. The CDR3 length is 13 residues. The germline CDR1 and CDR2 sequences are MDHEN and SYDVKM. The CDR3 here is CASIQGGRYEQYF. DNA for the CDR3: TGTGCCAGCATCCAGGGGGGTCGCTACGAGCAGTACTTC.

This clonotype was recorded many times. This chain links TRBV19 with TRBJ2-7, with D uncertain. Trimming cost V 5 bases and J 1 base, with 18 bases left between them. The germline V gene has CDR1 LNHDA and CDR2 SQIVND (reference sequence). The CDR3 consists of 16 residues. The CDR3, as DNA: TGTGCCAGTAGTCCCCGCATGGGGATGGGATCCTACGAGCAGTACTTC. This codes for CASSPRMGMGSYEQYF.

This clonotype was counted ten times or more. The CDR3 coding sequence is TGTGCCAGCAGTTTAAAGGGGGTACCCTACGAGCAGTACTTC. Its translation: CASSLKGVPYEQYF. This chain uses TRBV27 with TRBJ2-7, with D possibly matching TRBD1 (6 bases). There are 14 residues in the CDR3. V lost 2 bases, J lost 2 bases, and 10 bases lay in between. Germline CDR1 is MNHEY and CDR2 is SMNVEV (reference sequence).

This clonotype was seen at least ten times. The chain uses TRBV25-1 and TRBJ2-7; possibly TRBD1 or TRBD2 for D (5 bases each). This CDR3 contains 14 residues. Germline V gives CDR1 MGHDK, CDR2 SYGVNS. The V gene lost 3 bases and the J gene lost 3 bases, with 12 bases spanning the gap. CDR3 loop: CASSERGTHYEQYF. Here the CDR3 DNA reads TGTGCCAGCAGTGAGAGGGGAACTCACTACGAGCAGTACTTC.

This clonotype appeared many times. The chain employs TRBV6-5 and TRBJ2-5, with D tentatively TRBD2 (6 bases). Germline-derived CDR1 and CDR2 are MNHEY and SVGAGI. V was shortened by 0 bases and J by 14 bases, with 22 bases between the two germline ends. There are 15 residues in the CDR3. CDR3 DNA: TGTGCCAGCAGTTACTCTAAGCTTCACGGGAGATTTCTTTACTTC. This translates into CASSYSKLHGRFLYF.

The J gene is TRBJ1-2, the V gene TRBV19, with D maybe TRBD1 (5 bases). Trimming removed 6 bases at V and 0 bases at J, with 11 bases between. The CDR3 covers 14 residues. The germline V gene encodes CDR1 LNHDA and CDR2 SQIVND (reference sequence). The CDR3 DNA follows: TGTGCCAGTAGGGGAGCGACAGCTAACTATGGCTACACCTTC. Its translation is CASRGATANYGYTF.

The rearrangement uses TRBV6-1 and TRBJ1-2; the D gene is possibly TRBD1 (5 bases). The CDR3 extends over 15 amino acids. The V and J ends lost 8 bases and 0 bases respectively, with 16 bases between them. The V gene's germline CDR1 is MNHNS and CDR2 SASEGT. The CDR3 sequence: CASGDGGGANYGYTF. The CDR3, as DNA: TGTGCCAGCGGGGACGGTGGAGGGGCTAACTATGGCTACACCTTC.

This rearrangement joins TRBV7-9 to TRBJ2-7, with D perhaps assigned TRBD1 or TRBD2 (5 bases each). This CDR3 has 13 residues. V was clipped by 4 bases and J by 7 bases, with 14 bases between them. The germline gives CDR1 SEHNR, CDR2 FQNEAQ (reference sequence). CDR3 nucleotides: TGTGCCAGCAGCTCTAGGGACGGCCTAGAGCAGTACTTC. Residues: CASSSRDGLEQYF.

The chain links TRBV28 to TRBJ2-7; 8 bases agree with TRBD1. Germline V lookup: CDR1 MDHEN, CDR2 SYDVKM. This CDR3 is 13 amino acids long. CDR3 bases: TGTGCGCAAGGACGACAGGGGTCCGACGAGCAGTACTTC. It specifies CAQGRQGSDEQYF.

This clonotype was recorded many times. The V and J genes are TRBV2 and TRBJ2-7; 7 bases align to TRBD2. The CDR3 runs to 19 residues. V lost 3 bases to trimming and J lost 2 bases; unmatched junction nucleotides: 19. The V gene's germline CDR1 is SNHLY and CDR2 FYNNEI. Here the CDR3 DNA reads TGTGCCAGCAGTGATTCCGCAGGGAGGGGTAGCGTATCTCCCTACGAGCAGTACTTC. Residues: CASSDSAGRGSVSPYEQYF.

The V and J genes are TRBV3-1 and TRBJ1-6; no firm D call. Trimming stripped 2 bases from V and 12 bases from J, with 11 bases between. The germline V gene encodes CDR1 LGHDT and CDR2 YNNKEL (reference sequence). CDR3 length equals 13 residues. The CDR3 here is CASSQKGRGPLHF. The CDR3, as DNA: TGTGCCAGCAGCCAAAAAGGGCGAGGACCCCTCCACTTT.

This clonotype was recorded at least ten times. The chain is built from TRBV11-1 and TRBJ2-7; D perhaps matches TRBD1 (5 bases). Per the germline V gene, CDR1 is SGHAT and CDR2 is FQDESV (reference sequence). The ends were cut back, 1 base at V and 7 bases at J, with 20 bases in the middle. The CDR3 totals 16 residues. The CDR3 nucleotides read TGTGCCAGCAGCTTAGTGGGTTGGCAGGGCGAAAGAGAGCAGTACTTC. It translates to CASSLVGWQGEREQYF.

In its sample, this clonotype was seen a few times. CDR3 nucleotide sequence: TGTGCCAGCTCACCGGGTGAGGGTCATGGCTACACCTTC. Translated, it gives CASSPGEGHGYTF. The V call is TRBV18, the J call TRBJ1-2, with D unclear. V gave up 3 bases and J gave up 6 bases, with 11 bases separating them. The CDR3 is 13 amino acids. Germline CDR1 and CDR2: KGHSH and LQKENI.

This clonotype was counted between two and nine times. This sequence joins TRBV7-2 and TRBJ2-3, with 9 bases lining up with TRBD2. The CDR3 spans 16 residues. CDR1 is SGHTA, CDR2 FQGNSA, per germline. The V gene end was trimmed by 0 bases and the J gene end by 5 bases; junction bases not matched to a gene: 6. CDR3 sequence (DNA): TGTGCCAGCAGCTTAGCGGGCGGGGGGGTTGGAGATACGCAGTATTTT. Protein product: CASSLAGGGVGDTQYF.

This clonotype was detected many times. J is TRBJ2-7 and V is TRBV5-1; 8 bases align to TRBD1. The CDR3 contains 17 residues. Trimming took 0 bases from V and 5 from J; bases not matched to a gene: 13. Germline V gene data show CDR1 as SGHRS and CDR2 as YFSETQ. Here the CDR3 reads CASSLAGAGQGVHEQYF. The CDR3 DNA reads as TGCGCCAGCAGCTTGGCCGGGGCCGGACAGGGTGTGCACGAGCAGTACTTC.

This clonotype was picked up many times. The V call is TRBV18, the J call TRBJ1-2, with D uncertain. Per the germline V gene, CDR1 is KGHSH and CDR2 is LQKENI. Trimming shortened V by 2 bases and J by 3 bases, and 7 bases separated the two germline ends. The CDR3 spans 13 residues. The CDR3 reads CASSPSGDYGYTF. The CDR3 DNA sequence: TGTGCCAGCTCACCATCGGGAGACTATGGCTACACCTTC.

This clonotype was recorded at least ten times. CDR3 region: CASSVGLAGAQSTGELFF. The CDR3 DNA follows: TGTGCCAGCAGCGTAGGACTAGCGGGGGCTCAATCCACCGGGGAGCTGTTTTTT. The chain recombines TRBV9 with TRBJ2-2; 12 nucleotides line up with TRBD2. The CDR3 is made up of 18 amino acids. Germline lookup yields CDR1 SGDLS and CDR2 YYNGEE. The ends lost 0 bases at V and 4 bases at J; junction bases unmatched: 7.

This clonotype was detected many times. V usage is TRBV20-1 and J usage is TRBJ1-2; the match to TRBD1 covers 9 bases. Trimming took 6 bases from V and 8 from J; bases not matched to a gene: 4. Germline V gene sequence: CDR1 DFQATT, CDR2 SNEGSKA (reference sequence). This CDR3 has 11 amino acids. CDR3 in amino acids: CSADRGGGYTF. DNA for the CDR3: TGCAGTGCGGACAGGGGTGGAGGCTACACCTTC.

This clonotype has at least ten counts. The rearrangement joins TRBV6-2 or TRBV6-3 to TRBJ2-7; D not certain. CDR1 MNHEY and CDR2 SVGEGT come from the germline V gene. The CDR3 runs 12 residues. The germline V and J ends were trimmed by 4 bases and 4 bases, with 8 bases remaining between them. The chain's CDR3 is CASSFWDYEQYF. Here the CDR3 DNA reads TGTGCCAGCAGTTTTTGGGATTACGAGCAGTACTTC.

The rearrangement links TRBV19 to TRBJ1-2; D is unresolved. Looked up from germline, CDR1 is LNHDA and CDR2 is SQIVND (reference sequence). The CDR3 runs to 14 residues. V lost 4 bases to trimming and J lost 4 bases, with 13 bases between them. CDR3 region: CASSSPSESYGYTF. The CDR3 region has the DNA TGTGCCAGTAGTAGTCCCTCGGAGTCCTATGGCTACACCTTC.

This clonotype was counted ten times or more. One end of the junction varies from germline; a read error may be responsible. CDR3 region: CGRHSTGELFF. In DNA, the CDR3 is TGCGGGAGGCATTCTACCGGGGAGCTGTTTTTT. The V and J genes are TRBV6-1 and TRBJ2-2, with 7 bases that match TRBD2. Germline V lookup: CDR1 MNHNS, CDR2 SASEGT. The CDR3 totals 11 residues.

This clonotype was seen ten or more times. This rearrangement joins TRBV25-1 to TRBJ1-6; 8 nucleotides line up with TRBD1. CDR3 length: 16 residues. Trimming at V came to 2 bases and at J to 7 bases, leaving 7 bases not matched to a gene. The germline V gene encodes CDR1 MGHDK and CDR2 SYGVNS. The CDR3 region is CASSEPRQGTNSPLHF. The DNA of the CDR3 is TGTGCCAGCAGTGAACCCCGACAGGGGACCAATTCACCCCTCCACTTT.